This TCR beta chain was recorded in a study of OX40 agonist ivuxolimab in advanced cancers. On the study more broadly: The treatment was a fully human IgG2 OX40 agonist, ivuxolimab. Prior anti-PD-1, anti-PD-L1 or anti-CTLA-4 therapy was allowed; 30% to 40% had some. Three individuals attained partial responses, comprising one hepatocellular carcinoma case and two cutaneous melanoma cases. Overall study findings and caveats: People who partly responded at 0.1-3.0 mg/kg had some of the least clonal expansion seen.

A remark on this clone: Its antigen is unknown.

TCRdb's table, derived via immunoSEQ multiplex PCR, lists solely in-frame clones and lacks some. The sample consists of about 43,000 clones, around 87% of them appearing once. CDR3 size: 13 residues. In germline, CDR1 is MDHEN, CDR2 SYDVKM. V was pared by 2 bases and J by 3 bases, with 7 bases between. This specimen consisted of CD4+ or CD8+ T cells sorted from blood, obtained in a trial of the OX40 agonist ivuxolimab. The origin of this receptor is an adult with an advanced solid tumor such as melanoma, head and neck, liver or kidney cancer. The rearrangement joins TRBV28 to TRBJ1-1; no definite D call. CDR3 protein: CASSLGVHTEAFF. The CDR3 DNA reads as TGTGCCAGCAGTTTAGGGGTCCACACTGAAGCTTTCTTT.